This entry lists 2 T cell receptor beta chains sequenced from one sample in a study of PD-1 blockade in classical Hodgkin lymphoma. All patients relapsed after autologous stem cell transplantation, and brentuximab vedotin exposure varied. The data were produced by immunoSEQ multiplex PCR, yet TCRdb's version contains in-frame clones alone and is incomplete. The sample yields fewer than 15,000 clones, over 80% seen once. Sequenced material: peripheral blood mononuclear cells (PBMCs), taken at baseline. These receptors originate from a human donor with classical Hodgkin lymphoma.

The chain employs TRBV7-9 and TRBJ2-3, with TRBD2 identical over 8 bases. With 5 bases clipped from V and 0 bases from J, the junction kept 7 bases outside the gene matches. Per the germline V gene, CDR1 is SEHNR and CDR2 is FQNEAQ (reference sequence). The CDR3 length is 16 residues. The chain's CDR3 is CASSRGLAASTDTQYF. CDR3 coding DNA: TGTGCCAGCAGCCGCGGACTAGCAGCTAGCACAGATACGCAGTATTTT.

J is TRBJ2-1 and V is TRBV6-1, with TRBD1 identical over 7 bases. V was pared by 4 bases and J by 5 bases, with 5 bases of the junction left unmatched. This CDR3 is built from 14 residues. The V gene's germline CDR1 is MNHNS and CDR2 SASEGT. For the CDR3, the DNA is TGTGCCAGCAGTGCTAAGGGGGCAAACAATGAGCAGTTCTTC. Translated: CASSAKGANNEQFF.